These 23 T cell receptor beta chains originate from one sample sequenced in a study of T-cell memory formation after mild COVID-19. One entry per CDR3 protein, called by TCRdb with MiXCR from the 5' RACE reads. Of 55,000 to 70,000 distinct CDR3 sequences in the sample, 25% to 30% are singletons; the top ten hold around 46%. Sequenced input: PBMCs or a T cell subset sorted from them (not recorded which). These receptors all come from a man between 18 and 29 years old who had mild COVID-19 (a few samples of this study predate the infection). Cell type and time point are not known.

This clonotype was counted only a few times. The chain employs TRBV4-1 and TRBJ1-1; D is unresolved. The CDR3 length is 13 residues. Trimming left V 4 bases short and J 8 bases short, with 14 bases between. CDR1 MGHRA and CDR2 YSYEKL come from the germline V gene. CDR3 sequence reads: CASSPQGRIEAFF. The CDR3 DNA sequence: TGCGCCAGCAGCCCCCAAGGTAGGATAGAAGCTTTCTTT.

This rearrangement joins TRBV20-1 to TRBJ2-5; the D gene is possibly TRBD2 (6 bases). V was trimmed by 5 bases and J by 3 bases, leaving 10 bases between them. CDR3 size: 12 residues. Per germline, CDR1 DFQATT and CDR2 SNEGSKA (reference sequence). The DNA for the CDR3 is TGCAGTGCTGAGTGGGGGGAAGAGACCCAGTACTTC. The encoded protein is CSAEWGEETQYF.

This clonotype was recorded a few times. The chain has TRBV6-2 or TRBV6-3 and TRBJ2-1, with no clear D. This CDR3 comprises 11 residues. Trimming pared 6 bases from V and 3 bases from J, leaving 3 bases between. The V gene's germline CDR1 is MNHEY and CDR2 SVGEGT. The chain's CDR3 is CASSNYNEQFF. As DNA, the CDR3 is TGTGCCAGCAGCAACTACAATGAGCAGTTCTTC.

The chain has TRBV3-1 and TRBJ2-5; 8 positions agree with TRBD2. The germline V gene encodes CDR1 LGHDT and CDR2 YNNKEL (reference sequence). This CDR3 has 17 amino acids. V gave up 1 base and J gave up 5 bases; unmatched junction bases: 12. In nucleotides, the CDR3 is TGTGCCAGCAGCCAAGTTATAAGCGGGGGCCGAGAGGAGACCCAGTACTTC. It specifies CASSQVISGGREETQYF.

This clonotype came up a few times. V gene TRBV27 combines with J gene TRBJ1-6; D not certain. The length of the CDR3 is 13 residues. Per the germline V gene, CDR1 is MNHEY and CDR2 is SMNVEV (reference sequence). Between the trimmed V and J ends, which lost 4 bases and 9 bases, there was a span of 10 bases. The CDR3 DNA follows: TGTGCCAGCAGTTCGAACATGGCTTCACCCCTCCACTTT. Translated: CASSSNMASPLHF.

The chain joins TRBV7-8 to TRBJ2-7; 8 bases fit TRBD1. The ends lost 4 bases at V and 4 bases at J; junction bases unmatched: 6. This CDR3 has 14 residues. Germline CDR1 is SGHVS and CDR2 is FQNEAQ. The CDR3 spells CASSSGTGEYEQYV. The DNA for the CDR3 is TGTGCCAGCAGCTCAGGGACAGGCGAGTACGAGCAGTACGTC.

This rearrangement joins TRBV7-6 to TRBJ2-1, with 11 bases that match TRBD2. The J segment lost 4 bases and the V segment lost 5 bases, leaving 4 bases of the junction unmatched. Germline V lookup: CDR1 SGHVS, CDR2 FNYEAQ. There are 15 residues in the CDR3. The CDR3 DNA reads as TGTGCCAGCAGCCGACTAGCGGGATTGTACAATGAGCAGTTCTTC. It specifies CASSRLAGLYNEQFF.

This clonotype was detected a few times. The gene calls are TRBV29-1 and TRBJ2-7; 9 nucleotides agree with TRBD1. The trim removed 3 bases at V and 4 bases at J, leaving 10 bases unmatched. CDR3 length equals 15 residues. Germline loops: CDR1 SQVTM, CDR2 ANQGSEA. CDR3: CSVEDRGRPRYEQYF. The CDR3 nucleotides read TGCAGCGTTGAGGACAGGGGACGGCCTCGATACGAGCAGTACTTC.

This clonotype appeared a few times. This chain uses TRBV6-5 with TRBJ1-2; no reliable D call. Trimming pared 0 bases from V and 8 bases from J, leaving 10 bases between. Germline V gives CDR1 MNHEY, CDR2 SVGAGI. The CDR3 is 13 amino acids. The CDR3 DNA is TGTGCCAGCAGTTACTCTGCCCGAGGAGGCTACACCTTC. It codes for CASSYSARGGYTF.

This sequence joins TRBV6-2 or TRBV6-3 and TRBJ1-5, with D unclear. The CDR3 sequence is 15 residues long. Germline V CDR1 and CDR2: MNHEY, SVGEGT. V was pared by 2 bases and J by 3 bases, with 11 bases between. CDR3 region: CASSYPGTFNQPQHF. Here the CDR3 DNA reads TGTGCCAGCAGTTACCCGGGTACTTTCAATCAGCCCCAGCATTTT.

This clonotype showed up just a few times. The rearrangement joins TRBV7-2 to TRBJ1-1; no clear D gene. Deletions cut 6 bases from V and 1 base from J, with 18 bases between. CDR3 length equals 16 residues. CDR1 is SGHTA and CDR2 is FQGNSA in the germline V gene. The CDR3 sequence: CASRSTFSERNTEAFF. Written as DNA, the CDR3 is TGTGCCAGCAGGTCTACTTTCTCAGAACGGAACACTGAAGCTTTCTTT.

The chain has TRBV4-3 and TRBJ2-5; 9 positions match TRBD1. CDR3 length: 14 residues. Germline-derived CDR1 and CDR2 are LGHNA and YSLEER. V was clipped by 4 bases and J by 2 bases; unmatched bases: 2. CDR3 sequence reads: CASSRGTGQETQYF. The CDR3 coding sequence is TGCGCCAGCAGCCGGGGGACAGGGCAAGAGACCCAGTACTTC.

The J gene is TRBJ2-5, the V gene TRBV6-2 or TRBV6-3; the D is unclear. V shed 2 bases and J shed 7 bases, with 5 bases lying between them. The CDR3 contains 11 residues. Per the germline V gene, CDR1 is MNHEY and CDR2 is SVGEGT. In nucleotides, the CDR3 is TGTGCCAGCAGTTACGTGGGGACCCAGTACTTC. It yields the protein CASSYVGTQYF.

This clonotype has just a few counts. The chain couples TRBV10-1 to TRBJ2-2; no clear D gene. Germline CDR1 and CDR2: WNHNN and SYGVQD (reference sequence). With 4 bases removed from V and 0 bases from J, the gap between germline ends came to 6 bases. This CDR3 has 14 amino acids. This chain's CDR3 is CASSVAPNTGELFF. In DNA, the CDR3 is TGCGCCAGCAGTGTGGCTCCGAACACCGGGGAGCTGTTTTTT.

V gene TRBV7-9 combines with J gene TRBJ2-7; D unresolved. Trimming pared 8 bases from V and 7 bases from J, leaving 12 bases between. The CDR3 covers 11 residues. CDR1 is SEHNR, CDR2 FQNEAQ, per germline (reference sequence). The CDR3 nucleotides read TGTGCCAGCGGAGCTATAAAGGAGCAGTACTTC. Its translation: CASGAIKEQYF.

This clonotype was counted between two and nine times. The rearrangement joins TRBV19 to TRBJ1-1, with TRBD1 as a possible D gene (6 bases). This CDR3 is built from 14 residues. Germline V lookup: CDR1 LNHDA, CDR2 SQIVND (reference sequence). Trimming took 6 bases from V and 9 from J, leaving 20 bases between them. The CDR3 DNA reads TGTGCCAGTAGCTCCGGGACATACTACCGGCAAGCTTTCTTT. As protein: CASSSGTYYRQAFF. The whole variable domain, remainder taken from reference TRBV19 and TRBJ1-1, is DGGITQSPKYLFRKEGQNVTLSCEQNLNHDAMYWYRQDPGQGLRLIYYSQIVNDFQKGDIAEGYSVSREKKESFPLTVTSAQKNPTAFYLCASSSGTYYRQAFFGQGTRLTVV.

The chain links TRBV20-1 to TRBJ1-1; tentatively, D is TRBD1 (6 bases). V shed 6 bases and J shed 0 bases, with 26 bases lying between them. The CDR3 consists of 18 residues. The germline V gene encodes CDR1 DFQATT and CDR2 SNEGSKA (reference sequence). DNA of the CDR3: TGCAGTGCACACCTAGCCTTAGGACAGTCTTCAATGAACACTGAAGCTTTCTTT. As protein: CSAHLALGQSSMNTEAFF.

About this clonotype itself: This could be a read error, since a much larger clone is one nucleotide away. V and J are TRBV27 and TRBJ1-1, with D perhaps matching TRBD1 (6 bases). This CDR3 has 14 residues. V was clipped by 2 bases and J by 6 bases, with 13 bases between them. The germline V gene has CDR1 MNHEY and CDR2 SMNVEV (reference sequence). The DNA for the CDR3 is TGTGCCAGCAGTTTACAGGGGAGAGGGGCTGAAGCTTTCTTT. Translated, it gives CASSLQGRGAEAFF.

The rearrangement joins TRBV27 to TRBJ1-1; D gene ambiguous. There are 13 residues in the CDR3. V was clipped by 5 bases and J by 1 base, with 8 bases between them. Germline V gives CDR1 MNHEY, CDR2 SMNVEV (reference sequence). CDR3 in amino acids: CASSPVGNTEAFF. DNA of the CDR3: TGTGCCAGCAGTCCCGTGGGGAACACTGAAGCTTTCTTT.

The rearrangement uses TRBV4-3 and TRBJ1-3; a possible D gene is TRBD1 (6 bases). The V end lost 0 bases, the J end lost 2 bases, and 11 bases lay between the germline ends. CDR1 and CDR2 from the germline V gene are LGHNA and YSLEER. The CDR3 extends over 16 amino acids. The CDR3 here is CASSQDSAGAGNTIYF. CDR3 in DNA: TGCGCCAGCAGCCAAGATTCCGCAGGGGCTGGAAACACCATATATTTT.

This clonotype turned up a few times. The rearrangement links TRBV4-1 to TRBJ2-7, with 13 bases matching TRBD2. Germline CDR1 reads MGHRA; CDR2 reads YSYEKL. V lost 3 bases to trimming and J lost 7 bases; unmatched junction nucleotides: 6. The length of the CDR3 is 15 residues. CDR3 loop: CASSHRSGLAGEQYF. The CDR3, as DNA: TGCGCCAGCAGCCATAGGTCGGGACTAGCGGGAGAGCAGTACTTC.

The chain links TRBV4-2 to TRBJ1-1; tentative D call: TRBD1 (5 bases). This CDR3 is built from 15 residues. Trimming pared 4 bases from V and 6 bases from J, leaving 18 bases between. Germline loops: CDR1 LGHNA, CDR2 YNFKEQ. CDR3 sequence reads: CASSPSAGGGPEAFF. The CDR3 DNA reads as TGTGCCAGCAGCCCCTCGGCCGGGGGAGGTCCTGAAGCTTTCTTT.

This clonotype was detected a few times. The chain uses TRBV5-6 and TRBJ2-7; D not certain. The V and J ends lost 1 base and 1 base respectively, with 9 bases between them. Germline CDR1 SGHDT, CDR2 YYEEEE. The CDR3 contains 14 residues. CDR3 loop: CASSLLYESYEQYF. The CDR3 DNA is TGTGCCAGCAGCTTGCTGTACGAGTCCTACGAGCAGTACTTC.